The 3 T cell receptor beta chains below were found in one sample sequenced in a study of CD8 T cells in Susac syndrome. Random hexamers served to reverse transcribe roughly 0.45 to 1 ug RNA. One entry per CDR3 protein results from TCRdb running MiXCR on the immunoSEQ multiplex PCR reads. The sample holds hundreds of thousands of distinct CDR3 sequences; 75% to 90% are singletons and the top ten take about 0.12%. The sequenced sample was CD8+ T cells from PBMCs. These receptors came from a human donor with multiple sclerosis.

This rearrangement joins TRBV7-2 to TRBJ2-7; D is unclear. The CDR3 totals 12 residues. The V end was cut by 3 bases, the J end by 3 bases, with 6 bases between. The V gene's germline CDR1 is SGHTA and CDR2 FQGNSA. The CDR3 DNA reads TGTGCCAGCAGCTTGTCACACTACGAGCAGTACTTC. It codes for CASSLSHYEQYF. Full variable domain (rest looked up from reference TRBV7-2 and TRBJ2-7): GAGVSQSPSNKVTEKGKDVELRCDPISGHTALYWYRQSLGQGLEFLIYFQGNSAPDKSGLPSDRFSAERTGGSVSTLTIQRTQQEDSAVYLCASSLSHYEQYFGPGTRLTVT.

The V call is TRBV4-1, the J call TRBJ2-5, with 9 bases lining up with TRBD2. Germline-derived CDR1 and CDR2 are MGHRA and YSYEKL. With 4 bases clipped from V and 0 bases from J, the junction kept 9 bases outside the gene matches. This CDR3 spans 17 amino acids. Written as DNA, the CDR3 is TGCGCCAGCAGCCCGCTAGCGGGACTTAAATACCAAGAGACCCAGTACTTC. Residues: CASSPLAGLKYQETQYF.

CDR3 sequence reads: CASRSGTAGYEQYF. In nucleotides, the CDR3 is TGTGCCAGCAGATCCGGGACAGCCGGCTACGAGCAGTACTTC. The chain is built from TRBV5-6 and TRBJ2-7; 7 nucleotides agree with TRBD1. V shed 5 bases, J shed 3 bases, and the junction held 8 bases outside the gene matches. The germline V gene has CDR1 SGHDT and CDR2 YYEEEE. This CDR3 is 14 amino acids long. The entire variable domain, with the rest obtained from reference TRBV5-6 and TRBJ2-7, is as follows: DAGVTQSPTHLIKTRGQQVTLRCSPKSGHDTVSWYQQALGQGPQFIFQYYEEEERQRGNFPDRFSGHQFPNYSSELNVNALLLGDSALYLCASRSGTAGYEQYFGPGTRLTVT.